This T cell receptor (beta chain) is drawn from a study of regulatory T cells in long-lasting Graves disease. In the study overall: Over-5-year antithyroid drug use with positive TSH receptor antibodies defined persistent Graves' disease in the study. The study, taken as a whole, reports: The work looked only at peripheral blood and did not look at thyroid tissue. Newly diagnosed Graves' patients had higher TCR diversity than persistent ones.

To make TCR beta libraries, researchers used iRepertoire HTBI primers and Arm-PCR of CDR3 regions. In the authors' workflow: The study identified about 60 TRBV and some 13 TRBJ segments across samples. TCRdb redid the calling of the multiplex PCR reads with MiXCR, one entry per CDR3 protein. The V and J calls here are based on TCRdb, not the publication. In the table there are 700,000 or so distinct CDR3 sequences, 25% to 35% of which are singletons. This clonotype was counted between two and nine times. What it recognizes is unknown. In germline, CDR1 is SGHKS, CDR2 YYEKEE (reference sequence). V was cut by 1 base and J by 5 bases, with 10 bases left in between. The CDR3 has 14 residues. Time point denoted: persistent/refractory GD, antithyroid drugs over 5 years with positive TRAb. From PBMCs, RNA was extracted and then used to make the TCR library.

The sequence came from a female donor with Graves disease. The chain joins TRBV5-5 to TRBJ1-5, with D unclear. Source: peripheral blood mononuclear cells (PBMCs), taken when the disease was refractory, from a patient treated with antithyroid drugs. The CDR3 is CASSLLDGDQPQHF. The DNA of the CDR3 is TGTGCCAGCAGCTTGCTTGACGGGGATCAGCCCCAGCATTTT.